This TCR beta chain was found in a study of blood T cell repertoires in COVID-19. Study background: The United States, Italy and Spain supplied acute and convalescent COVID-19 samples. T cells, B-cell-depleted T cells, or PBMCs supplied cDNA or gDNA.

This CDR3 is 17 amino acids long. V dropped 0 bases and J dropped 0 bases, with 13 bases sitting between them. Per germline, CDR1 SGHRS and CDR2 YFSETQ. Using immunoSEQ multiplex PCR, the repertoire was profiled, and TCRdb retains in-frame clones only, with some absent. Of over 150,000 clones listed, more than 75% are singletons. Individuals aged about 18 to 100 years were recruited from roughly 22 US areas. In assigning cohorts, the study relied on participant-reported clinical history. V and J are TRBV5-1 and TRBJ2-1, with a possible D match to TRBD2 (5 bases). The specimen sequenced was PBMCs or T cells enriched from blood (not recorded which). This clonotype originated in a woman in her forties or fifties who had recovered from COVID-19. CDR3 coding DNA: TGCGCCAGCAGCTTGGGGCCAGCGGCAGCCTCCTACAATGAGCAGTTCTTC. Protein product: CASSLGPAAASYNEQFF.